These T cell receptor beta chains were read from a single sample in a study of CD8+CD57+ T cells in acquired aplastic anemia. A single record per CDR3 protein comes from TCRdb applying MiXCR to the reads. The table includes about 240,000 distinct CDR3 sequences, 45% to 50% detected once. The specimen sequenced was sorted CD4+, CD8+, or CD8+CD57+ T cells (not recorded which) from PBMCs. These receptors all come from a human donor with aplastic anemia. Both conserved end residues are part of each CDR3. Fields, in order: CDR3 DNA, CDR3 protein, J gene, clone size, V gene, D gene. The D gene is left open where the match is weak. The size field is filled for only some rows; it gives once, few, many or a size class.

TGTGCCAGCGGATCTTGGGACAACAGATATGGCTACACCTTC,CASGSWDNRYGYTF,TRBJ1-2,many,TRBV5-8,-
TGTGCCAGCAGCTTAACACCAATCGACCGACAGTACGAGCAGTACTTC,CASSLTPIDRQYEQYF,TRBJ2-7,many,TRBV7-9,-
TGTGCCACCAGTGATTTGGGGTCTACTTACTATGGCTACACCTTC,CATSDLGSTYYGYTF,TRBJ1-2,-,TRBV24-1,-
TGTGCCAGCAGCTCGTCACTAGGAGGGTCACCCCTCCACTTT,CASSSSLGGSPLHF,TRBJ1-6,-,TRBV7-2,-
TGCAGCGTCCGGGACACTAGCAATCAGCCCCAGCATTTT,CSVRDTSNQPQHF,TRBJ1-5,-,TRBV29-1,-
TGTGCCAGCAGTGGCTTACGGGACAGGACCTACGAGCAGTACTTC,CASSGLRDRTYEQYF,TRBJ2-7,many,TRBV6-1,TRBD1
TGCAGTGCTATCGACAGCTACGAGCAGTACTTC,CSAIDSYEQYF,TRBJ2-7,few,TRBV20-1,-
TGTGCCAGCAGTGGGGGGACAGGGCGATCACCCCTCCACTTT,CASSGGTGRSPLHF,TRBJ1-6,once,TRBV25-1,TRBD1
TGCAGTGGACTAGCGGGGGGACGCTACGAGCAGTACTTC,CSGLAGGRYEQYF,TRBJ2-7,-,TRBV20-1,TRBD2
TGCAGTGCTACCGGACAGGGGGCGGTAATTTACGAGCAGTACTTC,CSATGQGAVIYEQYF,TRBJ2-7,-,TRBV20-1,TRBD1
TGTGCCAGCAGCTCATCGTATGGCTACACCTTC,CASSSSYGYTF,TRBJ1-2,few,TRBV7-9,-
TGTGCCAGCAGCTTAGCTGGGACAGCGGTTACGCAGTATTTT,CASSLAGTAVTQYF,TRBJ2-3,-,TRBV7-9,TRBD1
TGTGCCAGCAGCTTAAGTGCCGAGGGGGAGACCCAGTACTTC,CASSLSAEGETQYF,TRBJ2-5,-,TRBV12-3/TRBV12-4,-
TGTGCCAGTAGCAAACAGAGCGACACGTATTCACCCCTCCACTTT,CASSKQSDTYSPLHF,TRBJ1-6,once,TRBV7-3,-
TGTGCCAGCAGTTACTCGGGAGAGGCGAACACTGAAGCTTTCTTT,CASSYSGEANTEAFF,TRBJ1-1,-,TRBV6-1,-
TGTGCCACCAGTGATTTCGACAGTGTAGAGACCCAGTACTTC,CATSDFDSVETQYF,TRBJ2-5,once,TRBV24-1,-
TGTGCCAGCAGCACCCCCCCGGGACAGGGCTTCTACAATGAGCAGTTCTTC,CASSTPPGQGFYNEQFF,TRBJ2-1,-,TRBV9,TRBD1
TGTGCCACCAGCAGAGGACAGCGGGAACATGGCTACACCTTC,CATSRGQREHGYTF,TRBJ1-2,few,TRBV15,-
TGTGCCAGTAGTACGGACAGGGGCAATGAGCAGTTCTTC,CASSTDRGNEQFF,TRBJ2-1,-,TRBV19,TRBD1
TGTGCCAGTAGTATTGGACAGGAGGGTGGCTACAACTTC,CASSIGQEGGYNF,TRBJ1-2,-,TRBV19,TRBD1
TGTGCCAGCAGTTCAGAGGACAGGGGACGGCGCGGCTACACCTTC,CASSSEDRGRRGYTF,TRBJ1-2,many,TRBV12-3/TRBV12-4,TRBD1
TGTGCCAGCAGCTTGGTTGGGCGCTCTGGAAACACCATATATTTT,CASSLVGRSGNTIYF,TRBJ1-3,many,TRBV5-6,-
TGCGCCAGCAGTGAGTCGGGGGTCGACGAGCAGTACTTC,CASSESGVDEQYF,TRBJ2-7,few,TRBV10-1,-
TGTGCCAGCAGTTACTCGATTCGGTTCTACGAGCAGTACTTC,CASSYSIRFYEQYF,TRBJ2-7,many,TRBV6-5,-
TGTGCCAGCAGCTGGACAGGGGGGAACTACGAGCAGTACTTC,CASSWTGGNYEQYF,TRBJ2-7,many,TRBV7-9,TRBD1